This T cell receptor beta chain was identified during a study of T cell changes during pregnancy in multiple sclerosis. Germline V gene sequence: CDR1 GTSNPN, CDR2 SVGIG (reference sequence). This CDR3 comprises 16 residues. The germline V and J ends were trimmed by 6 bases and 1 base, with 21 bases remaining between them. The table lists this clone with a few counts. TCRdb's copy holds only in-frame clones and misses some; the assay was immunoSEQ multiplex PCR. This sample has around 71,000 clones, with around 94% found just once. This receptor was taken from a female donor with multiple sclerosis, enrolled in a pregnancy study. The material was peripheral blood, obtained in the third trimester of pregnancy. The chain combines TRBV30 with TRBJ1-1, with D perhaps matching TRBD1 (6 bases). The CDR3: CACMPGQVIWNTEAFF. Written as DNA, the CDR3 is TGTGCCTGTATGCCGGGACAAGTAATCTGGAACACTGAAGCTTTCTTT.